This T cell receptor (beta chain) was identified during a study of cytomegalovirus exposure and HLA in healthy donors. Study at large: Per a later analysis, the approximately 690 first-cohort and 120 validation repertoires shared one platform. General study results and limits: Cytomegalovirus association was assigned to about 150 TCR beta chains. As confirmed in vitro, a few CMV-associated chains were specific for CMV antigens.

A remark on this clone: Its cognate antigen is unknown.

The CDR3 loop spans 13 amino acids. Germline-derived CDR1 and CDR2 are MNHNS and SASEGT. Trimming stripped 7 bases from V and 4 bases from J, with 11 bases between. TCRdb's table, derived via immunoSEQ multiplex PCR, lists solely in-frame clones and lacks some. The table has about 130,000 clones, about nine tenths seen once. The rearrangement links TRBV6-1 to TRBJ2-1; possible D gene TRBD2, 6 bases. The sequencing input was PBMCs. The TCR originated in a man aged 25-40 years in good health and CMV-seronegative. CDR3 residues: CASKLAFYNEQFF. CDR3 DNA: TGTGCCAGCAAGCTAGCGTTTTACAATGAGCAGTTCTTC.